This T cell receptor (beta chain) was sequenced for a study of shared clonotypes between healthy human individuals. Deep level was the assay's run setting. Assay used: immunoSEQ multiplex PCR; TCRdb lists only in-frame clones, some missing. The table lists 2 million to 2.5 million clones, roughly 91% of them singletons. V was pared by 1 base and J by 4 bases, with 4 bases between. Germline CDR1 is SEHNR and CDR2 is FQNEAQ (reference sequence). This CDR3 is built from 12 residues. Study-wide results and caveats: Blood alone was sampled, and tissue repertoires likely differ. Naive CD4 clonotype sharing across four donors was approximately 5%.

Concerning this clone: Its specificity is unknown. Other DNA sequences in the sample encode the same CDR3.

As defined, naive CD8 cells were CD45RO-negative and positively selected for CCR7, with terminally differentiated effector memory CD45RA+ cells excluded. The TCR sequence derives from a man between 18 and 29 years old in good health. Some clones in this sample may be carry-over from other donors' samples. The rearrangement joins TRBV7-9 to TRBJ1-2; D not resolved. Source material: naive CD8+ T cells from PBMCs. The CDR3 DNA follows: TGTGCCAGCAGCTTAGGTTTCTATGGCTACACCTTC. This gives the protein CASSLGFYGYTF.